This paragraph reports one T cell receptor beta chain. Specified time point: peripheral blood 6 weeks after treatment start. Samples spanned pretreatment and treatment, with 1 to 8 time points per patient. The sample belongs to a study of PD-L1 blockade in urothelial cancer. Study-wide context: At some point between 2013 and 2014 therapy began: atezolizumab 1,200 mg intravenously every 3 weeks. When blood samples were assessed, the median T cell count was around 140,000. At 3 weeks (second dose) and 6 weeks after starting treatment, blood was analyzed.

Libraries were prepared by immunoSEQ multiplex PCR; TCRdb keeps only in-frame clonotypes and omits some of them. Here the sample spans approximately 36,000 clones, about 80% being singletons. The CDR3 loop spans 15 amino acids. Germline lookup yields CDR1 KGHSH and CDR2 LQKENI. The V end was cut by 1 base, the J end by 4 bases, with 10 bases between. Sequences were derived from PBMCs, sampled around atezolizumab (anti-PD-L1) treatment. The sequence was obtained from a man aged 40-49 years with urothelial cancer. The rearrangement links TRBV18 to TRBJ1-4; tentatively, D is TRBD1 (5 bases). The CDR3 protein is CASSPQPGLNEKLFF. In DNA, the CDR3 is TGTGCCAGCTCACCACAACCGGGACTTAATGAAAAACTGTTTTTT.